Presented here are 25 T cell receptor beta chains from one specimen sequenced in a study of T cell repertoires in cytomegalovirus infection. TCRdb reprocessed the reads via MiXCR and lists one record per CDR3 protein. This sample has 150,000 to 200,000 distinct CDR3 sequences, with approximately 21% found just once. Their cognate antigens are unknown. This specimen was CD8+ T cells from cultured PBMCs, taken from culture after CMV antigen stimulation. The receptors here all came from a human donor in good health (CMV status not recorded). Some clones in this sample may be carry-over from other donors' samples.

This clonotype has more than one count but fewer than ten. V and J are TRBV5-6 and TRBJ2-1; the D call may be TRBD1 or TRBD2 (5 bases each). The ends were cut back, 0 bases at V and 9 bases at J, with 7 bases in the middle. In germline, CDR1 is SGHDT, CDR2 YYEEEE. The CDR3 is 12 amino acids. CDR3 sequence (DNA): TGTGCCAGCAGCTTGGGGGACGGTGAGCAGTTCTTC. Translation gives CASSLGDGEQFF.

About this clonotype itself: Mismatch with germline at one junction end may stem from a read error. The J gene is TRBJ2-1, the V gene TRBV9; D perhaps matches TRBD2 (6 bases). The germline CDR1 and CDR2 sequences are SGDLS and YYNGEE. The CDR3 length is 17 residues. DNA for the CDR3: TGTGCCAGCAGCGGCCGCGGGAACCCCGGCTCCTACGATGAGCAGTTCTTC. Encoded protein: CASSGRGNPGSYDEQFF.

This clonotype occurred a few times. The rearrangement uses TRBV7-9 and TRBJ1-1; TRBD1 agrees at 7 bases. CDR1 and CDR2 from the germline V gene are SEHNR and FQNEAQ (reference sequence). The CDR3 is 17 residues long. V trimming: 0 bases; J trimming: 0 bases; junction bases outside the gene matches: 7. In nucleotides, the CDR3 is TGTGCCAGCAGCTTAGCCGACAGGGTTAACATGAACACTGAAGCTTTCTTT. This translates into CASSLADRVNMNTEAFF.

The gene calls are TRBV9 and TRBJ2-1; a weak D match, TRBD2 (5 bases). Germline V gene sequence: CDR1 SGDLS, CDR2 YYNGEE. V shed 3 bases and J shed 5 bases, with 6 bases lying between them. This CDR3 is 12 amino acids long. CDR3 sequence: CASSGRHNEQFF. As DNA, the CDR3 is TGTGCCAGCAGCGGGAGGCACAATGAGCAGTTCTTC. Full variable domain (rest looked up from reference TRBV9 and TRBJ2-1): DSGVTQTPKHLITATGQRVTLRCSPRSGDLSVYWYQQSLDQGLQFLIQYYNGEERAKGNILERFSAQQFPDLHSELNLSSLELGDSALYFCASSGRHNEQFFGPGTRLTVL.

The chain carries TRBV7-2 and TRBJ1-4; 9 bases agree with TRBD1. Unmatched junction bases numbered 9, after V lost 5 bases and J lost 8 bases. The CDR3 consists of 15 residues. CDR1 is SGHTA, CDR2 FQGNSA, per germline. In nucleotides, the CDR3 is TGTGCCAGCAGCCTCCGGACAGGGGAAAAGGAAAAACTGTTTTTT. This encodes CASSLRTGEKEKLFF.

This clonotype came up a few times. One end of the junction does not line up with germline, which may come from a read error. The chain employs TRBV4-1 and TRBJ1-2; tentative D call: TRBD1 (5 bases). Germline loops: CDR1 MGHRA, CDR2 YSYEKL. This CDR3 has 16 amino acids. The CDR3 reads CASSQAVSGSNYGYTF. CDR3 DNA: TGTGCCAGCAGCCAAGCGGTGTCAGGGTCTAACTATGGCTACACCTTC.

This chain uses TRBV28 with TRBJ2-7; D is unclear. The length of the CDR3 is 15 residues. Trimming stripped 1 base from V and 1 base from J, with 11 bases between. Germline CDR1 MDHEN, CDR2 SYDVKM. The CDR3 loop is CASSLSAEISYEQYF. CDR3 nucleotides: TGTGCCAGCAGTTTATCAGCCGAGATTTCCTACGAGCAGTACTTC.

The chain carries TRBV7-2 and TRBJ1-1; D is unclear. This CDR3 comprises 15 residues. Germline V lookup: CDR1 SGHTA, CDR2 FQGNSA. V was cut by 3 bases and J by 4 bases, with 15 bases left in between. CDR3 region: CASSFVWEPGTEAFF. DNA of the CDR3: TGTGCCAGCAGCTTCGTTTGGGAACCGGGCACTGAAGCTTTCTTT.

The gene calls are TRBV7-2 and TRBJ2-1; D is unresolved. Trimming pared 3 bases from V and 6 bases from J, leaving 9 bases between. The CDR3 consists of 13 residues. Looked up from germline, CDR1 is SGHTA and CDR2 is FQGNSA. CDR3 residues: CASSFYGFNEQFF. The CDR3, as DNA: TGTGCCAGCAGCTTTTACGGGTTCAATGAGCAGTTCTTC.

The rearrangement uses TRBV4-1 and TRBJ1-5, with D hard to call. CDR1 MGHRA and CDR2 YSYEKL come from the germline V gene. The CDR3 covers 15 residues. V was trimmed by 1 base and J by 0 bases, leaving 7 bases between them. CDR3 loop: CASSQGDYSNQPQHF. CDR3 in DNA: TGCGCCAGCAGCCAAGGAGATTATAGCAATCAGCCCCAGCATTTT.

This chain links TRBV6-1 with TRBJ1-5, with D maybe TRBD1 (5 bases). Germline V gene sequence: CDR1 MNHNS, CDR2 SASEGT. V was trimmed by 3 bases and J by 6 bases, leaving 9 bases between them. The CDR3 contains 13 residues. The CDR3 reads CASSDSRGQPQHF. The CDR3 coding sequence is TGTGCCAGCAGTGACTCAAGGGGTCAGCCCCAGCATTTT.

V is TRBV5-1 and J is TRBJ2-5; D perhaps matches TRBD1 (6 bases). This CDR3 is built from 15 residues. V lost 4 bases, J lost 3 bases, and 16 bases lay in between. The germline V gene encodes CDR1 SGHRS and CDR2 YFSETQ. CDR3 bases: TGCGCCAGCAGCGACACACTCGGGACAAAAGAGACCCAGTACTTC. Protein: CASSDTLGTKETQYF.

The chain links TRBV7-9 to TRBJ2-1, with D unresolved. Trimming removed 5 bases from V and 9 bases from J, with 26 bases in between. Germline V gene lookup returns CDR1 SEHNR and CDR2 FQNEAQ (reference sequence). The CDR3 extends over 17 amino acids. This CDR3 is CASSPPPAREDWGEQFF. The DNA for the CDR3 is TGTGCCAGCAGCCCGCCCCCCGCGAGAGAAGATTGGGGTGAGCAGTTCTTC.

In its sample, this clonotype was seen a few times. The rearrangement joins TRBV7-9 to TRBJ1-1; 8 nucleotides match TRBD1. CDR1 SEHNR and CDR2 FQNEAQ come from the germline V gene (reference sequence). The J segment lost 11 bases and the V segment lost 6 bases, leaving 11 bases of the junction unmatched. The CDR3 contains 13 residues. CDR3 protein: CASRGTGGEYAFF. The CDR3 DNA follows: TGTGCCAGCAGGGGAACAGGGGGGGAGTATGCTTTCTTT.

In its sample, this clonotype was seen once. V is TRBV13 and J is TRBJ1-2, with a weak D call TRBD1 (5 bases). The CDR3 runs to 17 residues. Between the trimmed V and J ends, which lost 1 base and 6 bases, there was a span of 21 bases. The germline CDR1 and CDR2 sequences are PRHDT and FYEKMQ (reference sequence). The CDR3 sequence is CASSLDLARGEQDGYTF. DNA of the CDR3: TGTGCCAGCAGCTTAGATCTCGCGCGAGGGGAGCAAGATGGCTACACCTTC.

This clonotype has only a few counts. The J gene is TRBJ2-2, the V gene TRBV14; the D is unclear. V lost 2 bases, J lost 2 bases, and 9 bases lay in between. This CDR3 region has 15 residues. Looked up from germline, CDR1 is SGHDN and CDR2 is FVKESK. The DNA of the CDR3 is TGTGCCAGCAGCCAATTAGCCCTAAACACCGGGGAGCTGTTTTTT. Its translation: CASSQLALNTGELFF.

This clonotype turned up a few times. The J gene is TRBJ2-1, the V gene TRBV12-3 or TRBV12-4; 7 bases are shared with TRBD1. The length of the CDR3 is 14 residues. V shed 6 bases, J shed 1 base, and the junction held 3 bases outside the gene matches. The chain's CDR3 is CASRGQLSYNEQFF. The CDR3 DNA is TGTGCCAGCAGGGGACAGCTTTCCTACAATGAGCAGTTCTTC.

This clonotype turned up a few times. The gene calls are TRBV6-2 or TRBV6-3 and TRBJ2-7, with D possibly TRBD2 on 6 matching bases. The CDR3 has 13 residues. The germline gives CDR1 MNHEY, CDR2 SVGEGT. Trimming cost V 7 bases and J 1 base, with 11 bases left between them. The CDR3 spells CASTHGGSYEQYF. The DNA for the CDR3 is TGTGCCAGCACCCACGGGGGATCCTACGAGCAGTACTTC.

The V gene is TRBV19, the J gene TRBJ1-2; D uncertain. CDR3 length equals 15 residues. The germline V gene encodes CDR1 LNHDA and CDR2 SQIVND (reference sequence). V was shortened by 6 bases and J by 4 bases, with 18 bases between the two germline ends. The CDR3 DNA reads TGTGCCAGTAGCCCCACACTCGCGGCAGTCTATGGCTACACCTTC. Protein sequence: CASSPTLAAVYGYTF.

This clonotype was counted between two and nine times. The V call is TRBV7-2, the J call TRBJ2-4, with 7 bases fitting TRBD2. Looked up from germline, CDR1 is SGHTA and CDR2 is FQGNSA. Losses at the gene ends were 2 bases for V and 8 bases for J; bases not matched to a gene: 3. The CDR3 covers 13 residues. The CDR3 DNA sequence: TGTGCCAGCAGCTTAAACCGGGGGGACATTCAGTACTTC. Translating it yields CASSLNRGDIQYF.

The J gene is TRBJ1-1, the V gene TRBV12-3 or TRBV12-4; the D gene is possibly TRBD1 (5 bases). This CDR3 contains 13 residues. Trimming stripped 3 bases from V and 4 bases from J, with 9 bases between. The CDR3 DNA follows: TGTGCCAGCAGTTTCGGGGGTCCCACTGAAGCTTTCTTT. As protein: CASSFGGPTEAFF.

This chain links TRBV27 with TRBJ1-1; D remains ambiguous. V lost 6 bases and J 0 bases, leaving 14 bases between the germline ends. The CDR3 has 15 residues. Germline CDR1 and CDR2: MNHEY and SMNVEV (reference sequence). The CDR3 here is CASSWGSRVNTEAFF. The CDR3 DNA sequence: TGTGCCAGCAGCTGGGGATCGCGTGTGAACACTGAAGCTTTCTTT.

This clonotype has only a few counts. The J gene is TRBJ1-2, the V gene TRBV20-1; 7 nucleotides match TRBD1. J gave up 1 base and V 5 bases, and 4 bases lay outside the gene matches. Germline CDR1 reads DFQATT; CDR2 reads SNEGSKA (reference sequence). The CDR3 sequence is 13 residues long. The CDR3 here is CSAGSGGNYGYTF. The CDR3 region has the DNA TGCAGTGCTGGATCAGGGGGTAACTATGGCTACACCTTC.

This clonotype was recorded a few times. This chain uses TRBV12-3 or TRBV12-4 with TRBJ2-2, with D maybe TRBD1 (5 bases). The CDR3 is 18 residues long. V dropped 0 bases and J dropped 0 bases, with 14 bases sitting between them. The CDR3 sequence: CASSLAKGRGTNTGELFF. DNA for the CDR3: TGTGCCAGCAGTTTAGCGAAGGGGCGAGGAACGAACACCGGGGAGCTGTTTTTT.

This chain joins TRBV5-1 and TRBJ2-7; maybe TRBD2 (5 bases). The V gene's germline CDR1 is SGHRS and CDR2 YFSETQ. This CDR3 spans 14 amino acids. The ends were cut back, 0 bases at V and 5 bases at J, with 12 bases in the middle. CDR3 coding DNA: TGCGCCAGCAGCTTGGGAGGGTGGGGAAACGAGCAGTACTTC. Its protein is CASSLGGWGNEQYF.